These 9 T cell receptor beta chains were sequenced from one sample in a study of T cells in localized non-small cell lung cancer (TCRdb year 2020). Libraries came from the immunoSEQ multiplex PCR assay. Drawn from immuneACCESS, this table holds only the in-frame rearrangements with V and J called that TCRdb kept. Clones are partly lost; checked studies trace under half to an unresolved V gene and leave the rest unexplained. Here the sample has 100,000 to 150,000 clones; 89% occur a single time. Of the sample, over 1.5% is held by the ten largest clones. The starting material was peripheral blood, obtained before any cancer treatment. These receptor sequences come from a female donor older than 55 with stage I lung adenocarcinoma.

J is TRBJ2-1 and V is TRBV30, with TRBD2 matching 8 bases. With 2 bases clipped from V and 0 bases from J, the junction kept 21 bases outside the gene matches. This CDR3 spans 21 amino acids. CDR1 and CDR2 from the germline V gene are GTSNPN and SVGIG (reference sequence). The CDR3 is CAWSSDDTSGRFSSSYNEQFF. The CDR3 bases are TGTGCCTGGAGTTCAGATGATACTAGCGGAAGATTTAGTAGCTCCTACAATGAGCAGTTCTTC.

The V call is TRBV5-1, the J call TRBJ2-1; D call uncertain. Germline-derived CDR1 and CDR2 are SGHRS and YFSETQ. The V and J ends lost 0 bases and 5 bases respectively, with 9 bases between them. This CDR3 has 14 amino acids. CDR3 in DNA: TGCGCCAGCAGCTTGGTTTCCAGAAACAATGAGCAGTTCTTC. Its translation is CASSLVSRNNEQFF.

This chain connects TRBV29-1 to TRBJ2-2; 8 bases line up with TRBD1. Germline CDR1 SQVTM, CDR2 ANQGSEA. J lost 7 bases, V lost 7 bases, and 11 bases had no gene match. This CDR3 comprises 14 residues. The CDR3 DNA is TGCAGCGCCATCCCGGACAGGGTTAACGGGGAGCTGTTTTTT. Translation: CSAIPDRVNGELFF.

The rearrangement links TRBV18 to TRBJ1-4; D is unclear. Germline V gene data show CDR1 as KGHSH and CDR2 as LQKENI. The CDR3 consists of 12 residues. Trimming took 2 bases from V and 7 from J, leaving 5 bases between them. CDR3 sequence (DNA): TGTGCCAGCTCACCAGGGTTTGAAAAACTGTTTTTT. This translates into CASSPGFEKLFF.

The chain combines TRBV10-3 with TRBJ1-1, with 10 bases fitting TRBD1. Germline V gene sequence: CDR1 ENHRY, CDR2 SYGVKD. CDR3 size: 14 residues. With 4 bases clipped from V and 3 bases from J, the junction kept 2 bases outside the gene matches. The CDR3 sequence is CAISAGTGDTEAFF. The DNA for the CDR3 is TGTGCCATCAGTGCTGGGACAGGGGACACTGAAGCTTTCTTT.

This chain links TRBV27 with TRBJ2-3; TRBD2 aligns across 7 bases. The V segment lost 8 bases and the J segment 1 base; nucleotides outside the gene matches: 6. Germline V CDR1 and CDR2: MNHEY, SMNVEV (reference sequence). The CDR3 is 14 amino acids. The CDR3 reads CASAGERGTDTQYF. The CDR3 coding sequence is TGTGCCAGCGCGGGGGAGAGGGGCACAGATACGCAGTATTTT.

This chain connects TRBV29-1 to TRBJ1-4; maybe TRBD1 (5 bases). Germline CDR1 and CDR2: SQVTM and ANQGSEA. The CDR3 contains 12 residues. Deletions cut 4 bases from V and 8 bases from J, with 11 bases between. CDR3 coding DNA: TGCAGCGTTGGGTGGGGGAGCGAAAAACTGTTTTTT. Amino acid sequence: CSVGWGSEKLFF.

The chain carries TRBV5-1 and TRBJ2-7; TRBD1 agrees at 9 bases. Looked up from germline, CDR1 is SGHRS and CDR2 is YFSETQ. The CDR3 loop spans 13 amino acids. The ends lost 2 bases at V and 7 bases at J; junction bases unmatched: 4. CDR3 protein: CASSLQGAPEQYF. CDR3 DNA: TGCGCCAGCAGCTTACAGGGGGCGCCGGAGCAGTACTTC.

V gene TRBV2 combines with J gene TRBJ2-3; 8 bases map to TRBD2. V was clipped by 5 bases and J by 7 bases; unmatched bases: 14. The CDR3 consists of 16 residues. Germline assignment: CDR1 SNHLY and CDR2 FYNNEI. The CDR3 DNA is TGTGCCAGCAGTCCCTATAACGCGGGAGGCAAAAATACGCAGTATTTT. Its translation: CASSPYNAGGKNTQYF.